This entry lists 21 T cell receptor beta chains sequenced from one sample in a study of CD8+ T cells in alopecia areata. It was cDNA, reverse transcribed from extracted RNA, that served as the sequencing template. Profiling relied on immunoSEQ multiplex PCR, and the TCRdb table lists in-frame clones only, not all of them. This table has about 69,000 clones, roughly 60% appearing once. The material sequenced was CD8+ T cells sorted from blood, taken at week 0. These receptors all come from a human donor with alopecia areata.

J is TRBJ1-1 and V is TRBV29-1; 12 bases agree with TRBD1. Losses at the gene ends were 0 bases for V and 10 bases for J; bases not matched to a gene: 9. CDR3 length: 15 amino acids. CDR1 and CDR2 (germline): SQVTM, ANQGSEA. CDR3 DNA: TGCAGCGTTGAAGAGGTGGGACAGGGGGCAGTAGGAGCTTTCTTT. Its translation: CSVEEVGQGAVGAFF.

This chain connects TRBV30 to TRBJ2-5; D possibly corresponds to TRBD2 (6 bases). This CDR3 has 13 amino acids. The V and J ends lost 3 bases and 4 bases respectively, with 12 bases between them. From germline, CDR1 is GTSNPN and CDR2 SVGIG (reference sequence). The CDR3 spells CAWRLLAGETQYF. CDR3 in DNA: TGTGCCTGGAGGTTACTAGCAGGAGAGACCCAGTACTTC.

This clone was counted only a few times. The rearrangement links TRBV6-1 to TRBJ2-7; D unclear. The length of the CDR3 is 13 residues. Trimming pared 4 bases from V and 3 bases from J, leaving 10 bases between. The germline gives CDR1 MNHNS, CDR2 SASEGT. Here the CDR3 DNA reads TGTGCCAGCAGTGCGGGTCTCCGCTACGAGCAGTACTTC. It is translated as CASSAGLRYEQYF.

This clone occurred a few times. This rearrangement joins TRBV11-2 to TRBJ2-7, with 7 bases matching TRBD1. J gave up 2 bases and V 0 bases, and 4 bases lay outside the gene matches. This CDR3 comprises 15 residues. Germline values: CDR1 SGHAT, CDR2 FQNNGV. CDR3 coding DNA: TGTGCCAGCAGCTTAGAGGTCCAGGGGGCCTACGAGCAGTACTTC. This gives the protein CASSLEVQGAYEQYF.

This clone has only a few counts. This chain connects TRBV28 to TRBJ2-3; 16 bases agree with TRBD2. CDR1 is MDHEN and CDR2 is SYDVKM in the germline V gene. J was trimmed by 4 bases and V by 6 bases; bases with no gene match: 10. The CDR3 extends over 18 amino acids. As DNA, the CDR3 is TGTGCCAGCAGCCTAGGGACTAGCGGGAGGGCCGGCGCAGATACGCAGTATTTT. It encodes CASSLGTSGRAGADTQYF.

The rearrangement links TRBV16 to TRBJ1-1; D call uncertain. This CDR3 has 15 residues. Germline V gene sequence: CDR1 KGHSY, CDR2 FQNENV. Trimming cost V 1 base and J 1 base, with 10 bases left between them. The CDR3 loop reads CASSQYHLPNTEAFF. The CDR3 nucleotides are TGTGCCAGCAGCCAATATCACCTGCCGAACACTGAAGCTTTCTTT.

Only a few counts were recorded for this clone. Distinct nucleotide sequences in the sample also encode this CDR3. The rearrangement links TRBV29-1 to TRBJ1-2; D is uncertain. In germline, CDR1 is SQVTM, CDR2 ANQGSEA. Trimming stripped 3 bases from V and 1 base from J, with 6 bases between. This CDR3 has 12 amino acids. The CDR3 nucleotides are TGCAGCGTTGACTCCGGTAACTATGGCTACACCTTC. It translates to CSVDSGNYGYTF. The full variable domain, rest sourced from reference TRBV29-1 and TRBJ1-2, is SAVISQKPSRDICQRGTSLTIQCQVDSQVTMMFWYRQQPGQSLTLIATANQGSEATYESGFVIDKFPISRPNLTFSTLTVSNMSPEDSSIYLCSVDSGNYGYTFGSGTRLTVV.

This clone has a handful of counts. J is TRBJ2-3 and V is TRBV6-6, with D perhaps TRBD1 (6 bases). With 2 bases removed from V and 5 bases from J, the gap between germline ends came to 11 bases. CDR3 length: 14 amino acids. Per germline, CDR1 MNHNY and CDR2 SVGAGI (reference sequence). The CDR3, as DNA: TGTGCCAGCAGTTACATGGGGGCTGGAGATACGCAGTATTTT. Protein: CASSYMGAGDTQYF.

The chain joins TRBV29-1 to TRBJ2-1, with 7 bases matching TRBD2. The CDR3 length is 15 residues. Per germline, CDR1 SQVTM and CDR2 ANQGSEA. J gave up 8 bases and V 6 bases, and 16 bases lay outside the gene matches. The DNA for the CDR3 is TGCAGCGTCGATATCACAGCGGGAAGTGGCTATGAGCAGTTCTTC. This translates into CSVDITAGSGYEQFF.

This clone was seen a few times. The chain joins TRBV29-1 to TRBJ2-7; TRBD1 aligns across 8 bases. This CDR3 comprises 15 residues. From germline, CDR1 is SQVTM and CDR2 ANQGSEA. The J segment lost 0 bases and the V segment lost 4 bases, leaving 8 bases of the junction unmatched. CDR3 DNA sequence: TGCAGCGTTGTGTTGGGGGACAGGAGCTCCTACGAGCAGTACTTC. Amino acid sequence: CSVVLGDRSSYEQYF.

V gene TRBV9 combines with J gene TRBJ2-2; no firm D call. The CDR3 runs to 13 residues. V shed 0 bases and J shed 4 bases, with 4 bases lying between them. The germline V gene has CDR1 SGDLS and CDR2 YYNGEE. CDR3 DNA sequence: TGTGCCAGCAGCGTAGACCTCACCGGGGAGCTGTTTTTT. It encodes CASSVDLTGELFF.

The chain combines TRBV27 with TRBJ2-3; D is possibly TRBD2 (5 bases). The germline CDR1 and CDR2 sequences are MNHEY and SMNVEV (reference sequence). The CDR3 loop spans 13 amino acids. With 2 bases removed from V and 5 bases from J, the gap between germline ends came to 8 bases. This chain's CDR3 is CASSLMGVDTQYF. CDR3 in DNA: TGTGCCAGCAGTTTAATGGGAGTAGATACGCAGTATTTT.

This clone appeared a few times. The V call is TRBV7-8, the J call TRBJ1-3; D might be TRBD1 (5 bases). The CDR3 sequence is 13 residues long. Per germline, CDR1 SGHVS and CDR2 FQNEAQ. The V and J ends lost 4 bases and 9 bases respectively, with 13 bases between them. CDR3 amino acids: CASSSDLGGTIYF. The CDR3 DNA reads as TGTGCCAGCAGCTCGGACCTCGGGGGCACCATATATTTT.

The genes are TRBV29-1 and TRBJ2-1, with TRBD1 identical over 9 bases. This CDR3 has 14 amino acids. CDR1 is SQVTM, CDR2 ANQGSEA, per germline. V dropped 3 bases and J dropped 4; count of bases not matched to a gene: 4. CDR3 nucleotide sequence: TGCAGCGTTGATGGGACAGGGAAATACAATGAGCAGTTCTTC. Translated: CSVDGTGKYNEQFF.

V is TRBV4-3 and J is TRBJ1-5; the D gene is possibly TRBD1 (6 bases). The V gene's germline CDR1 is LGHNA and CDR2 YSLEER. The CDR3 has 16 amino acids. V was clipped by 0 bases and J by 6 bases, with 15 bases between them. The CDR3 DNA is TGCGCCAGCAGCCAAGATTGGGGGGCTCCGGGTCAGCCCCAGCATTTT. The encoded protein is CASSQDWGAPGQPQHF.

V is TRBV9 and J is TRBJ2-7, with D unresolved. Germline V lookup: CDR1 SGDLS, CDR2 YYNGEE. Trimming took 3 bases from V and 4 from J, leaving 11 bases between them. This CDR3 is built from 13 residues. This CDR3 reads CASSGMNKYEQYF. The CDR3 DNA is TGTGCCAGCAGCGGAATGAACAAATACGAGCAGTACTTC.

This chain joins TRBV6-5 and TRBJ1-1; 7 nucleotides line up with TRBD1. V shed 0 bases, J shed 5 bases, and the junction held 6 bases outside the gene matches. Germline loops: CDR1 MNHEY, CDR2 SVGAGI. This CDR3 is 15 amino acids long. The CDR3 region is CASSYSNRGGTEAFF. In DNA, the CDR3 is TGTGCCAGCAGTTACTCAAACAGGGGAGGAACTGAAGCTTTCTTT.

The chain combines TRBV7-9 with TRBJ1-2; D gene ambiguous. The CDR3 totals 15 residues. V was clipped by 2 bases and J by 4 bases, with 14 bases between them. Per the germline V gene, CDR1 is SEHNR and CDR2 is FQNEAQ (reference sequence). In DNA, the CDR3 is TGTGCCAGCAGCTTACTGCCAGGCCCTATCTATGGCTACACCTTC. Its protein is CASSLLPGPIYGYTF.

This clone was seen once. V is TRBV4-1 and J is TRBJ2-7, with D hard to call. This CDR3 is built from 14 residues. Germline CDR1 reads MGHRA; CDR2 reads YSYEKL. The ends were cut back, 3 bases at V and 2 bases at J, with 11 bases in the middle. CDR3 residues: CASSQLPGPYEQYF. CDR3 DNA sequence: TGCGCCAGCAGCCAGCTCCCGGGCCCCTACGAGCAGTACTTC.

The J gene is TRBJ2-7, the V gene TRBV7-9; a weak D match, TRBD2 (5 bases). The CDR3 has 16 residues. Trimming stripped 2 bases from V and 3 bases from J, with 17 bases between. Germline V gene lookup returns CDR1 SEHNR and CDR2 FQNEAQ (reference sequence). CDR3 region: CASSLRSPEVDYEQYF. The CDR3 DNA reads as TGTGCCAGCAGCTTAAGGTCCCCGGAGGTGGACTACGAGCAGTACTTC.

The chain recombines TRBV4-3 with TRBJ2-7; weak D call: TRBD2 (5 bases). The CDR3 spans 15 residues. V shed 3 bases and J shed 2 bases, with 14 bases lying between them. Germline V gene lookup returns CDR1 LGHNA and CDR2 YSLEER. The CDR3 DNA reads TGCGCCAGCAGCCAGGGCACACTAGGAACCTACGAGCAGTACTTC. Translation gives CASSQGTLGTYEQYF.